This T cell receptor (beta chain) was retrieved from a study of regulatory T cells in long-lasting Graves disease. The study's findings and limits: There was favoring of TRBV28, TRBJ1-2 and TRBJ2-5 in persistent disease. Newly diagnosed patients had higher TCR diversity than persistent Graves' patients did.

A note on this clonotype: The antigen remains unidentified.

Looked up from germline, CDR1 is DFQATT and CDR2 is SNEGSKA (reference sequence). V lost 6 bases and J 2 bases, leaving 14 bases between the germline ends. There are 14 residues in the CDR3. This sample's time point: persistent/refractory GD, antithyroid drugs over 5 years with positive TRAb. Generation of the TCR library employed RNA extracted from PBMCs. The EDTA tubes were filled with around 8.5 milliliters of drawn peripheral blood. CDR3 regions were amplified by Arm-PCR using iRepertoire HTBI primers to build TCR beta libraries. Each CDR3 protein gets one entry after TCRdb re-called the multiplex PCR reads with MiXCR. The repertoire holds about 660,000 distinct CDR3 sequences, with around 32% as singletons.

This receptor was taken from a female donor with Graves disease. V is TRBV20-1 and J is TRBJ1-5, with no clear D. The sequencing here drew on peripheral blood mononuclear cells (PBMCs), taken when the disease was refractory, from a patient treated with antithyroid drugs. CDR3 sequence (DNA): TGCAGTGCCTTTCGGGGAGCCGGCAATCAGCCCCAGCATTTT. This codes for CSAFRGAGNQPQHF.